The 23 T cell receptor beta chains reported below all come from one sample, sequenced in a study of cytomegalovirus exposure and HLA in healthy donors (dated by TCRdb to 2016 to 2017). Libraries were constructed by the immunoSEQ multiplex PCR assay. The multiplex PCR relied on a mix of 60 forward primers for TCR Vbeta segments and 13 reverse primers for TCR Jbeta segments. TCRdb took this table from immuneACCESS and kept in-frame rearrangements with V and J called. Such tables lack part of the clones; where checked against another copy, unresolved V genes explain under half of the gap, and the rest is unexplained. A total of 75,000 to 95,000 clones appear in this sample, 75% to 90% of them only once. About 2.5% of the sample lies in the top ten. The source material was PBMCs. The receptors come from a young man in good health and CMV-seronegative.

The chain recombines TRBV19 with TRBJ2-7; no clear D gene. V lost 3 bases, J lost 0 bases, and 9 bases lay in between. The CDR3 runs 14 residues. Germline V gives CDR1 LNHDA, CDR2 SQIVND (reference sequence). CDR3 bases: TGTGCCAGTAGTATCGATCCCTACTCCTACGAGCAGTACTTC. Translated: CASSIDPYSYEQYF.

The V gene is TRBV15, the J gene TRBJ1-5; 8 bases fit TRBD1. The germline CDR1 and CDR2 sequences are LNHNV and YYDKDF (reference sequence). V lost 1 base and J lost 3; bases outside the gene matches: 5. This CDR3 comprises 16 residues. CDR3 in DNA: TGTGCCACCAGCAGAGGTGACAGGGGATCCAATCAGCCCCAGCATTTT. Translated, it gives CATSRGDRGSNQPQHF.

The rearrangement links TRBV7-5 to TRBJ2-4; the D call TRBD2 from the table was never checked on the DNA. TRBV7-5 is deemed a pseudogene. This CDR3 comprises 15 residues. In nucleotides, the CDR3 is TGTGCCAGAAGCTTGCGGGAGGGGTCCAAAAACATTCAGTACTTC. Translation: CARSLREGSKNIQYF.

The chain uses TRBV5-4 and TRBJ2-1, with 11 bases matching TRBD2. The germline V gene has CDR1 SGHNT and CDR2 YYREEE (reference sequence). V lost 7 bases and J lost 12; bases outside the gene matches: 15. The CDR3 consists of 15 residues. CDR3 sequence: CASGGLAGFPTGQFF. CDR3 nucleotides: TGTGCCAGCGGCGGACTAGCGGGTTTCCCCACCGGGCAGTTCTTC.

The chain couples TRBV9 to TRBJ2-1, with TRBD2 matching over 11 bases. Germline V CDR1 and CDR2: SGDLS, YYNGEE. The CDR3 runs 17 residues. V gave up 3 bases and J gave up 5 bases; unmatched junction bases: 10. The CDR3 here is CASSGTPGLAEHNEQFF. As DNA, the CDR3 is TGTGCCAGCAGCGGAACCCCGGGACTAGCGGAACACAATGAGCAGTTCTTC.

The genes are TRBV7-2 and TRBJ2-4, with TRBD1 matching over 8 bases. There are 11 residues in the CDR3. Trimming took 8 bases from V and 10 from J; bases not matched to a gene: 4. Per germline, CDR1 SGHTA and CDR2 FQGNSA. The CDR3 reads CASGQGAIQYF. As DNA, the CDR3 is TGTGCCAGCGGACAGGGAGCTATTCAGTACTTC.

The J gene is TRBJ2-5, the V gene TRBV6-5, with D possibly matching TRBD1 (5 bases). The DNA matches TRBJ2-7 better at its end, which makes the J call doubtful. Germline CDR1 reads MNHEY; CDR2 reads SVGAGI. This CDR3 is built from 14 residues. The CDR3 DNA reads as TGTGCCAGCAGAATGCAGGGATCTTCCTACGAGCAGTACTTC. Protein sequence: CASRMQGSSYEQYF.

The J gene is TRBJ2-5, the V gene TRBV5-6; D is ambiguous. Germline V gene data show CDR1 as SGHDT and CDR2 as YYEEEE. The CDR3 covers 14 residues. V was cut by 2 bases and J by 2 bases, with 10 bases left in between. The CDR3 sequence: CASSFLFLQETQYF. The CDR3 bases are TGTGCCAGCAGCTTCCTATTTCTTCAAGAGACCCAGTACTTC.

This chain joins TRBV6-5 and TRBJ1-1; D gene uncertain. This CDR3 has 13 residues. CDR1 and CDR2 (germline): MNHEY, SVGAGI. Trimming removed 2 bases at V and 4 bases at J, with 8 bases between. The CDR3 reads CASSYERSTEAFF. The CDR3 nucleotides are TGTGCCAGCAGTTACGAACGGAGCACTGAAGCTTTCTTT.

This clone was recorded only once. For the CDR3, the DNA is TGCGCCAGCAGCTCTGACGGGTACGAGCAGTACTTC. This codes for CASSSDGYEQYF. The chain is built from TRBV5-1 and TRBJ2-7; D remains ambiguous. The length of the CDR3 is 12 residues. V lost 3 bases to trimming and J lost 4 bases, with 8 bases between them. CDR1 and CDR2 (germline): SGHRS, YFSETQ.

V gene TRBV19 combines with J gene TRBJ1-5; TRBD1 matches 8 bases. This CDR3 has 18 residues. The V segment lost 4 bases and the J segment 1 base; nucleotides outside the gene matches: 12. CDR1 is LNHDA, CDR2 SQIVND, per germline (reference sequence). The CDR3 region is CASSKIRTGTGSNQPQHF. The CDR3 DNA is TGTGCCAGTAGTAAGATCCGAACCGGGACAGGAAGCAATCAGCCCCAGCATTTT.

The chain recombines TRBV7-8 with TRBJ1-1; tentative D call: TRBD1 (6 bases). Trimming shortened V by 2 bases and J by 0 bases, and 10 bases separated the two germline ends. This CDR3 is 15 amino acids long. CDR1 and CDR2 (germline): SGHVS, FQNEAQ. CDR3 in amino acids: CASSLTGQMNTEAFF. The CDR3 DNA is TGTGCCAGCAGCTTAACGGGACAAATGAACACTGAAGCTTTCTTT. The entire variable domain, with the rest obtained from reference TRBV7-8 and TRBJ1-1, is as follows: GAGVSQSPRYKVAKRGQDVALRCDPISGHVSLFWYQQALGQGPEFLTYFQNEAQLDKSGLPSDRFFAERPEGSVSTLKIQRTQQEDSAVYLCASSLTGQMNTEAFFGQGTRLTVV.

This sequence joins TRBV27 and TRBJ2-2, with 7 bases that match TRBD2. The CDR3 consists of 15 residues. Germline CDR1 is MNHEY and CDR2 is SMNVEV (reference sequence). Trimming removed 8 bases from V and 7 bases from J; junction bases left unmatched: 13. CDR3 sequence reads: CASSGRVLAIGELFF. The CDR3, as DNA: TGTGCCAGCTCAGGCAGGGTACTAGCGATCGGGGAGCTGTTTTTT.

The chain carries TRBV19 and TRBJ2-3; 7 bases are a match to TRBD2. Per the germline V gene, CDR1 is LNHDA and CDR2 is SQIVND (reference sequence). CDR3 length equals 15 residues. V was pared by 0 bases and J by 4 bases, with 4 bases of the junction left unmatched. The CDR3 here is CASSIDGGGADTQYF. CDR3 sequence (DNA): TGTGCCAGTAGTATAGATGGTGGGGGGGCAGATACGCAGTATTTT. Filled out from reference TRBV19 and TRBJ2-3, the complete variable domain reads DGGITQSPKYLFRKEGQNVTLSCEQNLNHDAMYWYRQDPGQGLRLIYYSQIVNDFQKGDIAEGYSVSREKKESFPLTVTSAQKNPTAFYLCASSIDGGGADTQYFGPGTRLTVL.

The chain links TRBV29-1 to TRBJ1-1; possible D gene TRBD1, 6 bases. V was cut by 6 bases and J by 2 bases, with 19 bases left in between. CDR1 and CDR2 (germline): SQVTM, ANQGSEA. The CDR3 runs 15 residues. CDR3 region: CSVTPGHPSNTEAFF. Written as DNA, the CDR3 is TGCAGCGTGACACCGGGACACCCTTCTAACACTGAAGCTTTCTTT.

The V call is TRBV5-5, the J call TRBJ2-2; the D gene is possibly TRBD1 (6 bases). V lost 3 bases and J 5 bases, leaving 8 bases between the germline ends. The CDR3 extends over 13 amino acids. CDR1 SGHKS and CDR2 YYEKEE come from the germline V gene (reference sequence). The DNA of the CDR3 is TGTGCCAGCAGCTACAGGGTGACCGGGGAGCTGTTTTTT. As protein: CASSYRVTGELFF.

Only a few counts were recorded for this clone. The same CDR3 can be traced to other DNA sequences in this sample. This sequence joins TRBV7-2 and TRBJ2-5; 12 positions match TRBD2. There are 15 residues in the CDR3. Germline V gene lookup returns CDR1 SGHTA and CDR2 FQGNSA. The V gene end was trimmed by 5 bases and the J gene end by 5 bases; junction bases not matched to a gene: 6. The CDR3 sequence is CASSLGLAGAETQYF. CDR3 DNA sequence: TGTGCCAGCAGCCTGGGACTAGCGGGCGCGGAGACCCAGTACTTC.

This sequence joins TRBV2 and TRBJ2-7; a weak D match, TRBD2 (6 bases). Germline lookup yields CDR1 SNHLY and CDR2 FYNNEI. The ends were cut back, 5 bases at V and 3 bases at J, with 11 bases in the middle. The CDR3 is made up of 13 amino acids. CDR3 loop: CASSFLAVYEQYF. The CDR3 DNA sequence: TGTGCCAGCAGTTTTTTAGCGGTCTACGAGCAGTACTTC.

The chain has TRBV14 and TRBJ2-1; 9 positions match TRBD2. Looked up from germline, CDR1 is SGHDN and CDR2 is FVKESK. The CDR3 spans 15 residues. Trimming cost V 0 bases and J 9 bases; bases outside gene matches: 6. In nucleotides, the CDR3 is TGTGCCAGCAGCCAAGAATTGGCTAGCGGGATTGAGCAGTTCTTC. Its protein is CASSQELASGIEQFF.

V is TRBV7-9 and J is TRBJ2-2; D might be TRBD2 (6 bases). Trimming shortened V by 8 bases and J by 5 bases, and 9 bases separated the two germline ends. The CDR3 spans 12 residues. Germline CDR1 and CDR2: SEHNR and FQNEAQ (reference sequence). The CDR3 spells CASREPTGELFF. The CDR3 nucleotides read TGTGCCAGCCGGGAGCCTACCGGGGAGCTGTTTTTT.

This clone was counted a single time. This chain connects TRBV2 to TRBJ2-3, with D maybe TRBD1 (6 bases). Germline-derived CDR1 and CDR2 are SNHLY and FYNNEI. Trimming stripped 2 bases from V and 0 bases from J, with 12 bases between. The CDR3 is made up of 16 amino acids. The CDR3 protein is CASSERTVASTDTQYF. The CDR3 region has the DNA TGTGCCAGCAGTGAAAGGACAGTAGCTAGCACAGATACGCAGTATTTT. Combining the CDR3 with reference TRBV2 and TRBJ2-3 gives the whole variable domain EPEVTQTPSHQVTQMGQEVILRCVPISNHLYFYWYRQILGQKVEFLVSFYNNEISEKSEIFDDQFSVERPDGSNFTLKIRSTKLEDSAMYFCASSERTVASTDTQYFGPGTRLTVL.

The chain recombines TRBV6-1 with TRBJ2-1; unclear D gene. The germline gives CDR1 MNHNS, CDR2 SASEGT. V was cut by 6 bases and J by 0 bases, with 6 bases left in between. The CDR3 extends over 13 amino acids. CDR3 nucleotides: TGTGCCAGCAGCGAGAGCTCCTACAATGAGCAGTTCTTC. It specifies CASSESSYNEQFF.

The CDR3 DNA reads TGTGCCACCGGGGGACCAGGAACTCACCTATGGGGCTACACCTTC. Its translation: CATGGPGTHLWGYTF. The chain carries TRBV19 and TRBJ1-2; a weak D match, TRBD1 (5 bases). Germline-derived CDR1 and CDR2 are LNHDA and SQIVND (reference sequence). The CDR3 runs 15 residues. The V gene lost 10 bases and the J gene lost 8 bases, with 26 bases spanning the gap.